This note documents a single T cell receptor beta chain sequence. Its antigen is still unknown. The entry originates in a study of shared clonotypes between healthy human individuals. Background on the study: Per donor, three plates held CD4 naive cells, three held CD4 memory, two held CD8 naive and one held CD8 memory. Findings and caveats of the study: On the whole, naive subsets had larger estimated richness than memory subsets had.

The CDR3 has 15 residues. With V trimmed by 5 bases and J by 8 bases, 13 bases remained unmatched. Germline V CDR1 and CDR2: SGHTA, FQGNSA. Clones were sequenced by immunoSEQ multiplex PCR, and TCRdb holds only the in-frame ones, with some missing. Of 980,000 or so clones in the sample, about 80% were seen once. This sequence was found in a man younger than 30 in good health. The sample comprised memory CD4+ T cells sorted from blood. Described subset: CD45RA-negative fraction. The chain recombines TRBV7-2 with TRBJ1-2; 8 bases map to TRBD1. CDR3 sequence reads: CASSESVDRAHGYTF. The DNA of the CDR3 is TGTGCCAGCAGCGAGTCCGTGGACAGGGCCCACGGCTACACCTTC.